The clone carrying this T cell receptor (beta chain) was seen ten or more times. Its antigen is currently unknown. This entry is derived from a study of Graves' ophthalmopathy and Graves' hyperthyroidism. For repertoire sequencing, the TCR beta CDR3 regions were amplified from RNA transcripts. The authors performed first-round RT-PCR with HTBI primers and then a second-round multiplex PCR. TCRdb reprocessed the multiplex PCR reads via MiXCR and lists one record per CDR3 protein. Among about 480,000 distinct CDR3 sequences listed, roughly an eighth were seen once. The germline V gene has CDR1 MDHEN and CDR2 SYDVKM. V shed 10 bases and J shed 0 bases, with 15 bases lying between them. The CDR3 length is 14 residues. Broader study findings: Blood was where most expanded thyroid clonotypes above 0.001 frequency also turned up.

Sequenced input: blood. This receptor was identified in a woman aged 25 to 39 with Graves' ophthalmopathy. The genes are TRBV28 and TRBJ1-1; D is unresolved. CDR3 region: CATTTRFLNTEAFF. The CDR3 DNA follows: TGTGCCACTACAACCCGGTTCCTGAACACTGAAGCTTTCTTT.